The 27 T cell receptor beta chains given below trace back to one sample, sequenced in a study of CD8 T cells in Susac syndrome. Random hexamers were used to reverse transcribe the RNA input (roughly 0.5 to 1 ug). TCRdb reprocessed the immunoSEQ multiplex PCR reads with MiXCR, giving one entry per CDR3 protein. The sample has 140,000 to 150,000 distinct CDR3 sequences, more than 90% seen once. Source material: CD4+ T cells from PBMCs. These receptors all stem from a human donor with Susac syndrome.

The rearrangement joins TRBV6-5 to TRBJ2-3; D call uncertain. Germline CDR1 is MNHEY and CDR2 is SVGAGI. V lost 4 bases to trimming and J lost 4 bases, with 3 bases between them. This CDR3 comprises 11 residues. The CDR3 spells CASSSPDTQYF. Here the CDR3 DNA reads TGTGCCAGCAGTTCCCCAGATACGCAGTATTTT.

As DNA, the CDR3 is TGTGCCAGCAGAAATACAGGGGCCTACTCCTACGAGCAGTACTTC. This codes for CASRNTGAYSYEQYF. The chain couples TRBV27 to TRBJ2-7; TRBD1 agrees at 7 bases. The germline CDR1 and CDR2 sequences are MNHEY and SMNVEV (reference sequence). V gave up 6 bases and J gave up 0 bases; unmatched junction bases: 8. CDR3 length: 15 amino acids.

The chain couples TRBV13 to TRBJ2-3; D remains unclear. The germline V gene has CDR1 PRHDT and CDR2 FYEKMQ (reference sequence). Trimming removed 0 bases at V and 2 bases at J, with 6 bases between. This CDR3 is built from 14 residues. CDR3 DNA: TGTGCCAGCAGCTTAGGACCTTTCACAGATACGCAGTATTTT. It specifies CASSLGPFTDTQYF.

The chain carries TRBV9 and TRBJ1-1, with TRBD1 as a possible D gene (5 bases). CDR3 length equals 13 residues. Trimming took 4 bases from V and 3 from J, leaving 10 bases between them. Germline V gene lookup returns CDR1 SGDLS and CDR2 YYNGEE. CDR3 protein: CASSRGYDTEAFF. CDR3 coding DNA: TGTGCCAGCAGCAGGGGCTACGACACTGAAGCTTTCTTT.

The chain joins TRBV2 to TRBJ2-2; 7 bases agree with TRBD2. The CDR3 loop spans 12 amino acids. The J segment lost 3 bases and the V segment lost 8 bases, leaving 0 bases of the junction unmatched. Germline V gene lookup returns CDR1 SNHLY and CDR2 FYNNEI. CDR3 residues: CASGGDTGELFF. DNA for the CDR3: TGTGCCAGCGGGGGGGACACCGGGGAGCTGTTTTTT.

This chain links TRBV6-5 with TRBJ2-1; 10 bases fit TRBD2. The CDR3 extends over 13 amino acids. After removal of 8 bases from V and 13 bases from J, the junction contained 11 bases not matched to a gene. The V gene's germline CDR1 is MNHEY and CDR2 SVGAGI. The CDR3 nucleotides read TGTGCCAGCTTCCAGGGGCTAGCGGGAGAACAGTTCTTC. This translates into CASFQGLAGEQFF.

The chain uses TRBV4-1 and TRBJ2-2; 8 nucleotides align to TRBD1. V dropped 6 bases and J dropped 2; count of bases not matched to a gene: 5. Germline V lookup: CDR1 MGHRA, CDR2 YSYEKL. CDR3 length equals 15 residues. In DNA form, the CDR3 reads TGCGCCAGCAGGCCCGGGACAGGCAACACCGGGGAGCTGTTTTTT. This translates into CASRPGTGNTGELFF.

This clonotype was counted once. The V call is TRBV12-3 or TRBV12-4, the J call TRBJ2-2; D ambiguous. There are 14 residues in the CDR3. Deletions cut 6 bases from V and 1 base from J, with 9 bases between. Here the CDR3 DNA reads TGTGCCAGCAGCCGTCTCGGGAACACCGGGGAGCTGTTTTTT. This encodes CASSRLGNTGELFF.

The chain is built from TRBV28 and TRBJ2-7, with D possibly TRBD2 on 5 matching bases. In germline, CDR1 is MDHEN, CDR2 SYDVKM. Trimming took 7 bases from V and 11 from J, leaving 15 bases between them. The CDR3 spans 11 residues. CDR3 loop: CASKGFGKEYF. The DNA of the CDR3 is TGTGCCAGCAAAGGGTTCGGGAAGGAGTACTTC.

V gene TRBV13 combines with J gene TRBJ1-2; a possible D gene is TRBD1 (5 bases). V lost 0 bases to trimming and J lost 1 base, with 9 bases between them. Per the germline V gene, CDR1 is PRHDT and CDR2 is FYEKMQ (reference sequence). The CDR3 sequence is 15 residues long. CDR3 sequence reads: CASSLGDSHNYGYTF. The DNA for the CDR3 is TGTGCCAGCAGCTTAGGCGACAGCCATAACTATGGCTACACCTTC.

V is TRBV7-2 and J is TRBJ2-1; no firm D call. Germline values: CDR1 SGHTA, CDR2 FQGNSA. The V end was cut by 4 bases, the J end by 9 bases, with 7 bases between. CDR3 size: 11 residues. In nucleotides, the CDR3 is TGTGCCAGCAGCTCGACGACTGAGCAGTTCTTC. Amino acid sequence: CASSSTTEQFF.

This clonotype has just one count. The genes are TRBV12-3 or TRBV12-4 and TRBJ2-3, with D unresolved. V lost 1 base and J lost 5, with 7 bases in between. CDR3 length equals 13 residues. The CDR3 DNA reads as TGTGCCAGCAGTTTAGGGTCGGGAGATACGCAGTATTTT. It is translated as CASSLGSGDTQYF.

V gene TRBV12-3 or TRBV12-4 combines with J gene TRBJ2-1; D not certain. Trimming took 3 bases from V and 4 from J, leaving 10 bases between them. CDR3 length: 14 residues. The CDR3 coding sequence is TGTGCCAGCAGTTTGGTGCAGGCGTACAATGAGCAGTTCTTC. Translated: CASSLVQAYNEQFF.

The V gene is TRBV20-1, the J gene TRBJ2-3, with unresolved D. Germline-derived CDR1 and CDR2 are DFQATT and SNEGSKA (reference sequence). V shed 0 bases and J shed 2 bases, with 9 bases lying between them. The CDR3 extends over 14 amino acids. The CDR3 sequence: CSARDPGNTDTQYF. CDR3 nucleotides: TGCAGTGCTAGAGACCCCGGAAACACAGATACGCAGTATTTT.

The chain combines TRBV20-1 with TRBJ2-5; 7 positions agree with TRBD1. In germline, CDR1 is DFQATT, CDR2 SNEGSKA (reference sequence). J lost 4 bases, V lost 0 bases, and 14 bases had no gene match. CDR3 length: 17 amino acids. CDR3 bases: TGCAGTGCTAGAGACCCCAGACAGGGTGCCCTTCGAGAGACCCAGTACTTC. Its translation: CSARDPRQGALRETQYF.

J is TRBJ2-7 and V is TRBV7-2; D call uncertain. V lost 1 base, J lost 1 base, and 11 bases lay in between. Germline loops: CDR1 SGHTA, CDR2 FQGNSA. There are 15 residues in the CDR3. The CDR3 DNA reads TGTGCCAGCAGCTTAGAACGGGCGCGATCCTACGAGCAGTACTTC. It translates to CASSLERARSYEQYF.

The chain employs TRBV29-1 and TRBJ2-2, with 11 bases aligning to TRBD2. V shed 6 bases, J shed 4 bases, and the junction held 7 bases outside the gene matches. The CDR3 has 15 residues. Per germline, CDR1 SQVTM and CDR2 ANQGSEA. CDR3 sequence (DNA): TGCAGCGTGAGTCCCGGGACTAGCGGCACCGGGGAGCTGTTTTTT. It translates to CSVSPGTSGTGELFF.

This chain joins TRBV7-9 and TRBJ1-5; no reliable D call. Germline CDR1 reads SEHNR; CDR2 reads FQNEAQ (reference sequence). This CDR3 contains 12 residues. V lost 1 base, J lost 5 bases, and 3 bases lay in between. Here the CDR3 DNA reads TGTGCCAGCAGCTTAGACGATCAGCCCCAGCATTTT. Protein sequence: CASSLDDQPQHF.

The CDR3 coding sequence is TGCAGTGCTAGAAACCGGGACAGGGGCACCTACGAGCAGTACTTC. Translating it yields CSARNRDRGTYEQYF. V is TRBV20-1 and J is TRBJ2-7, with 10 nucleotides matching TRBD1. CDR1 is DFQATT and CDR2 is SNEGSKA in the germline V gene (reference sequence). V dropped 2 bases and J dropped 2; count of bases not matched to a gene: 6. This CDR3 region has 15 residues.

The chain has TRBV15 and TRBJ1-1; D gene uncertain. The CDR3 contains 14 residues. Trimming pared 0 bases from V and 2 bases from J, leaving 7 bases between. Germline V gene lookup returns CDR1 LNHNV and CDR2 YYDKDF (reference sequence). For the CDR3, the DNA is TGTGCCACCAGCAGAGAGGACCGAAACACTGAAGCTTTCTTT. It is translated as CATSREDRNTEAFF. The full variable domain, with the rest looked up from reference TRBV15 and TRBJ1-1, is DAMVIQNPRYQVTQFGKPVTLSCSQTLNHNVMYWYQQKSSQAPKLLFHYYDKDFNNEADTPDNFQSRRPNTSFCFLDIRSPGLGDTAMYLCATSREDRNTEAFFGQGTRLTVV.

The J gene is TRBJ2-6, the V gene TRBV9; possible D gene TRBD2, 5 bases. Germline V gene sequence: CDR1 SGDLS, CDR2 YYNGEE. The CDR3 totals 16 residues. Trimming removed 3 bases at V and 4 bases at J, with 14 bases between. DNA of the CDR3: TGTGCCAGCAGCGAGTACGGGGAGCTGGGGGCCAACGTCCTGACTTTC. Translated, it gives CASSEYGELGANVLTF. Combining the CDR3 with reference TRBV9 and TRBJ2-6 gives the whole variable domain DSGVTQTPKHLITATGQRVTLRCSPRSGDLSVYWYQQSLDQGLQFLIQYYNGEERAKGNILERFSAQQFPDLHSELNLSSLELGDSALYFCASSEYGELGANVLTFGAGSRLTVL.

In nucleotides, the CDR3 is TGTGCCAGCAGCCAAGCTCGGGATCAGCCCCAGCATTTT. Translating it yields CASSQARDQPQHF. The J gene is TRBJ1-5, the V gene TRBV3-1; D call uncertain. Trimming shortened V by 1 base and J by 5 bases, and 6 bases separated the two germline ends. The CDR3 covers 13 residues. Per the germline V gene, CDR1 is LGHDT and CDR2 is YNNKEL (reference sequence).

The chain combines TRBV2 with TRBJ2-5; 8 bases align to TRBD2. This CDR3 contains 11 residues. J gave up 8 bases and V 9 bases, and 5 bases lay outside the gene matches. The germline gives CDR1 SNHLY, CDR2 FYNNEI. The CDR3: CASGTSRTQYF. The CDR3 bases are TGTGCCAGTGGGACTAGTCGTACCCAGTACTTC. The full variable domain, with the rest looked up from reference TRBV2 and TRBJ2-5, is EPEVTQTPSHQVTQMGQEVILRCVPISNHLYFYWYRQILGQKVEFLVSFYNNEISEKSEIFDDQFSVERPDGSNFTLKIRSTKLEDSAMYFCASGTSRTQYFGPGTRLLVL.

The chain recombines TRBV4-1 with TRBJ2-7, with 13 nucleotides matching TRBD2. In germline, CDR1 is MGHRA, CDR2 YSYEKL. The length of the CDR3 is 23 residues. V shed 2 bases, J shed 1 base, and the junction held 23 bases outside the gene matches. CDR3: CASSQHSGTPGLAGPPGSYEQYF. As DNA, the CDR3 is TGCGCCAGCAGCCAACATTCCGGGACCCCGGGACTAGCGGGGCCCCCCGGGTCCTACGAGCAGTACTTC.

The rearrangement links TRBV5-1 to TRBJ2-7; TRBD2 matches at 12 bases. Trimming cost V 7 bases and J 4 bases; bases outside gene matches: 9. Germline assignment: CDR1 SGHRS and CDR2 YFSETQ. The length of the CDR3 is 15 residues. The CDR3 DNA reads as TGCGCCAGCGCTCGGACTAGCGGGGAGCTATACGAGCAGTACTTC. This translates into CASARTSGELYEQYF.

J is TRBJ1-2 and V is TRBV6-4, with D maybe TRBD1 (6 bases). Germline V gene sequence: CDR1 MRHNA, CDR2 SNTAGT. Trimming left V 2 bases short and J 4 bases short, with 11 bases between. The CDR3 totals 14 residues. The CDR3 reads CASSDQGQGYGYTF. CDR3 DNA: TGTGCCAGCAGTGACCAGGGACAAGGCTATGGCTACACCTTC.

The table lists this clonotype with a count of one. This sequence joins TRBV24-1 and TRBJ1-2; D is undetermined. Germline V gives CDR1 KGHDR, CDR2 SFDVKD. Trimming pared 4 bases from V and 7 bases from J, leaving 12 bases between. CDR3 length: 13 amino acids. The DNA of the CDR3 is TGTGCCACCAGTGACTTCGATGAGGGTGGCTACACCTTC. As protein: CATSDFDEGGYTF.